This paragraph reports one T cell receptor (beta chain). Which antigen it targets is not known. No much larger clone exists at a distance of one base, and base qualities are not known. For sequencing of the TCRbeta CDR3 region, genomic DNA was extracted from the sorted cells. TCRbeta CDR3 regions were sequenced using the immunoSEQ Assay. In its TCRdb copy, this immuneACCESS table keeps in-frame sequences only and misses some clones. Where compared with another copy, unresolved V genes explain less than half of these, and the others have no known cause. Here the sample has around 80,000 clones; more than 75% occur a single time. 5% of the sample belongs to the ten largest clones. The trial excluded patients who had a history of autoimmune disease or who were on systemic immunosuppression. Peripheral blood for TCR sequencing was collected from all dose cohorts at baseline, on cycle 4 day 1, and on cycle 7 day 1. Samples were obtained from an open-label, multicenter, first-in-human phase I dose-escalation trial of ivuxolimab. The trial enrolled adults with locally advanced or metastatic head and neck squamous cell, hepatocellular, melanoma or renal cell carcinoma. Before TCR sequencing, CD4+ T cells and CD8+ T cells were sorted from peripheral blood as separate populations.

The sample originates from a study of OX40 agonist ivuxolimab in advanced cancers. For the wider study: Ivuxolimab, which targeted the costimulatory receptor OX40 (CD134), was an agonistic, fully human IgG2 monoclonal antibody. The paper covers the monotherapy dose-escalation part of the phase I ivuxolimab trial, which included N ≈ 54 patients. Partial responses occurred in three dose-escalation patients, of whom one had hepatocellular carcinoma and two had cutaneous melanoma. Intravenous ivuxolimab was administered to patients every 2 weeks at six dose levels: 0.01, 0.1, 0.3, 1.5, 3 and 10 mg/kg. In the dose-escalation cohort, roughly 80% of patients were male, and the mean age was approximately 64 years, with a range of 23 to 79. Of the approximately 54 patients in dose escalation, about 20 had hepatocellular carcinoma, roughly 15 had melanoma, 9 had renal cell carcinoma and 9 had head and neck cancer. The purpose of peripheral TCRbeta sequencing was to test whether ivuxolimab changed TCR sequence diversity and led to clonal T-cell expansion. Prior anti-PD-1, anti-PD-L1 or anti-CTLA-4 therapy was permitted, and checkpoint inhibitors had been received by 30% to 40% of dose-escalation patients.

Results the study describes overall, beyond this receptor: Antigen specificity was not determined for the clonally expanded peripheral T cells. After ivuxolimab, more expanded clones were found on average in CD8+ T cells than in CD4+ T cells. In the 0.1-3.0 mg/kg groups, partial responders had among the lowest normalized peripheral clonal expansion, particularly in CD8+ T cells. Clonal expansion of both CD4+ and CD8+ blood T cells was observed from baseline to week 6 at doses 0.1 to 3.0 mg/kg. Low levels of normalized T-cell clonal expansion were also shown by some nonresponding patients.

This receptor was identified in an adult with an advanced solid tumor such as melanoma, head and neck, liver or kidney cancer. Specimen: CD4+ or CD8+ T cells sorted from blood, collected in a trial of the OX40 agonist ivuxolimab.

The nucleotides read TGTGCCAGCAGTGAAGTTCTTACAGGGTTGACTGGAAACACCATATATTTT. Its coded protein is CASSEVLTGLTGNTIYF. The chain links TRBV6-1 with TRBJ1-3; the D gene is perhaps TRBD1, on 6 matching bases. CDR1 and CDR2 are read off the germline V gene as MNHNS and SASEGT. The CDR3 sequence holds 17 residues, the cysteine and phenylalanine included. CDR3 DNA only is kept here, 51 bases in frame from base 1. The trim is 1 base for V and 2 bases for J, with a gap of 15 bases between the germline ends.